The clone carrying this TCR beta chain appeared a single time. This sample was taken from a study of T cell changes during pregnancy in multiple sclerosis. The assay was immunoSEQ multiplex PCR, and TCRdb's table has in-frame clones only and misses some. Found here are some 54,000 clones, roughly 94% of them singletons; the top ten hold about 3%. V lost 1 base and J 2 bases, leaving 8 bases between the germline ends. CDR1 and CDR2 (germline): LNHDA, SQIVND (reference sequence). The CDR3 is 14 amino acids. The starting material was CD8+ T cells from peripheral blood mononuclear cells, obtained in the third trimester of pregnancy. This clonotype originated in a female donor with multiple sclerosis, enrolled in a pregnancy study. The chain joins TRBV19 to TRBJ1-1; no clear D. CDR3 sequence: CASSIGGINTEAFF. DNA of the CDR3: TGTGCCAGTAGTATAGGAGGGATCAACACTGAAGCTTTCTTT.